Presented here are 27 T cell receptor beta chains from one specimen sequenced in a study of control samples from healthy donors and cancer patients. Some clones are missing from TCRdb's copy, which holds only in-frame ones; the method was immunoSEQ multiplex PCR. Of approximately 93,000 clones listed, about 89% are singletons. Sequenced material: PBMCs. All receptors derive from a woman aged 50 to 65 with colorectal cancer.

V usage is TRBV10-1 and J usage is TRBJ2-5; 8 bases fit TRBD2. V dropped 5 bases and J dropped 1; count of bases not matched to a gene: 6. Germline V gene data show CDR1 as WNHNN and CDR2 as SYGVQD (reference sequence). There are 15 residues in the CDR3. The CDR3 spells CASSSSGGLQETQYF. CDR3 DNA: TGCGCCAGCAGTTCAAGCGGGGGCCTCCAAGAGACCCAGTACTTC.

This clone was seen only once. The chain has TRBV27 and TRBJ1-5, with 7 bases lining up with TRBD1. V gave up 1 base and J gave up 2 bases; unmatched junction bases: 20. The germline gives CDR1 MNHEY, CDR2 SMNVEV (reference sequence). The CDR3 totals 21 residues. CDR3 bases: TGTGCCAGCAGTTTATATGGCGTGGTTGACAGGGTCGGTCGAGGCAATCAGCCCCAGCATTTT. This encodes CASSLYGVVDRVGRGNQPQHF.

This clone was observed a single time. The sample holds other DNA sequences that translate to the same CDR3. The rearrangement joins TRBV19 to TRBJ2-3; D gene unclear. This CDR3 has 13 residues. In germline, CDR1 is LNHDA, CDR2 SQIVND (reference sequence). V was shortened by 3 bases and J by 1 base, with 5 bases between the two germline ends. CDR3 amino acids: CASSISGTDTQYF. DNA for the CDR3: TGTGCCAGTAGTATCAGTGGCACAGATACGCAGTATTTT.

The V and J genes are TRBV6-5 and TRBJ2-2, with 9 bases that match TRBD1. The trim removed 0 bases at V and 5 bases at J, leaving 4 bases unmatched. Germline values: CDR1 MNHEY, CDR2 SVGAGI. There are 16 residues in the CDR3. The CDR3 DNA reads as TGTGCCAGCAGTTACTCCGGGACAGGGACGACCGGGGAGCTGTTTTTT. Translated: CASSYSGTGTTGELFF.

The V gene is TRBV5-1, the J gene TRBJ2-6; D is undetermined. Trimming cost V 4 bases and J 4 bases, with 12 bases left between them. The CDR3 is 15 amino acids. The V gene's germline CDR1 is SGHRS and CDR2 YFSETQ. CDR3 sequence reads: CASSPLGTGANVLTF. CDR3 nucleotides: TGCGCCAGCAGCCCCCTGGGAACCGGGGCCAACGTCCTGACTTTC. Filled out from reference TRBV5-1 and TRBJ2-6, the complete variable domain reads KAGVTQTPRYLIKTRGQQVTLSCSPISGHRSVSWYQQTPGQGLQFLFEYFSETQRNKGNFPGRFSGRQFSNSRSEMNVSTLELGDSALYLCASSPLGTGANVLTFGAGSRLTVL.

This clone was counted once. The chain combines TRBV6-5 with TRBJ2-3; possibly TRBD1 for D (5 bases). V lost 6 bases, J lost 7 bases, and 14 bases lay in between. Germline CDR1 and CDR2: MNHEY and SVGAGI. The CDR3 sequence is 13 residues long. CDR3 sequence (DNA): TGTGCCAGCAGGAGCACAGGTACCCATACGCAGTATTTT. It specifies CASRSTGTHTQYF.

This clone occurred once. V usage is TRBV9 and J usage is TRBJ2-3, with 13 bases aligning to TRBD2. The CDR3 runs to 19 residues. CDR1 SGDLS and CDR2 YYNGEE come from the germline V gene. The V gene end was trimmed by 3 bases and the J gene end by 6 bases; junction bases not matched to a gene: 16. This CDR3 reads CASSAVDAGLAGFVDTQYF. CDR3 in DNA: TGTGCCAGCAGCGCTGTGGATGCGGGACTAGCGGGATTTGTGGATACGCAGTATTTT.

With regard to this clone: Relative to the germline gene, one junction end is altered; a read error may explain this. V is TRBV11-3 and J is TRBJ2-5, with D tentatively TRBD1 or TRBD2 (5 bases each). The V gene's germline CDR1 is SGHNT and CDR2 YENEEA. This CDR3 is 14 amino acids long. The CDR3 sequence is CASSLEWGSGTQYF. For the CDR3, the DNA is TGTGCCAGCAGCCTAGAATGGGGGTCGGGGACCCAGTACTTC.

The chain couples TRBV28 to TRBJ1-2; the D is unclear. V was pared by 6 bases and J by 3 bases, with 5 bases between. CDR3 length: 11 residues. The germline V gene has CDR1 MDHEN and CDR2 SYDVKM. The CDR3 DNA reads TGTGCCAGCAGCCTGGACTATGGCTACACCTTC. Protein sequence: CASSLDYGYTF.

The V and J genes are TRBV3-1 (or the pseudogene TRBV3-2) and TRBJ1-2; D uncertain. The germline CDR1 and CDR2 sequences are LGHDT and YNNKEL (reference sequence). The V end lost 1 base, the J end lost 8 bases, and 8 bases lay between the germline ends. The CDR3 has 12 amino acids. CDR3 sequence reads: CASSQGLGGYTF. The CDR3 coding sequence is TGTGCCAGCAGCCAAGGGTTAGGCGGCTACACCTTC.

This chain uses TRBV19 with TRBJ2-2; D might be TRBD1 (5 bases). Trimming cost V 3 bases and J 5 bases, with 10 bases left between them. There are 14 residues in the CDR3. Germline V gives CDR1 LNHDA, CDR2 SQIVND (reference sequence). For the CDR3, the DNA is TGTGCCAGTAGTATGACAGTATCAACCGGGGAGCTGTTTTTT. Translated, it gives CASSMTVSTGELFF.

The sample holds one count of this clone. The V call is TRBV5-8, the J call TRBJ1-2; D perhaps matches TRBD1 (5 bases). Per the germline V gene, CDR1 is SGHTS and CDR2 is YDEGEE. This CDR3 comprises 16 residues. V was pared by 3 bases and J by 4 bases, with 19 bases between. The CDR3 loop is CASSSPVGGMAYGYTF. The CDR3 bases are TGTGCCAGCAGCTCCCCCGTGGGGGGTATGGCCTATGGCTACACCTTC.

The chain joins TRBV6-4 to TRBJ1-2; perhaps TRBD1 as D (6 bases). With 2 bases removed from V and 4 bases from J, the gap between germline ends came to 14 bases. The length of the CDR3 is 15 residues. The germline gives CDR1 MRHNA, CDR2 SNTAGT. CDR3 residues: CASSDESTGIYGYTF. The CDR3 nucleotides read TGTGCCAGCAGTGACGAATCTACAGGGATCTATGGCTACACCTTC.

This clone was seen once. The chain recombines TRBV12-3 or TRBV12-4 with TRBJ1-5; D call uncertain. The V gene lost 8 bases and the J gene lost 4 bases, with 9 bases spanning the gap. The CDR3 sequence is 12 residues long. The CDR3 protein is CASGRENQPQHF. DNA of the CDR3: TGTGCCAGCGGACGTGAGAATCAGCCCCAGCATTTT.

The CDR3 spells CASSEGPEDTQYF. CDR3 nucleotides: TGTGCCAGCAGTGAGGGACCTGAGGATACGCAGTATTTT. The chain recombines TRBV6-4 with TRBJ2-3; D tentatively fits TRBD1 or TRBD2 (5 bases each). CDR1 is MRHNA and CDR2 is SNTAGT in the germline V gene. This CDR3 is 13 amino acids long. V lost 3 bases and J 6 bases, leaving 10 bases between the germline ends.

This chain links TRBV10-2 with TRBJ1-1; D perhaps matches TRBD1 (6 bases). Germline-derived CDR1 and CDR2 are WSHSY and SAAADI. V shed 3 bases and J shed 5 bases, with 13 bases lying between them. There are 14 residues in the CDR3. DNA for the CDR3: TGCGCCAGCAGTGAACAGGGCTCGGGGACTGAAGCTTTCTTT. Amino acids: CASSEQGSGTEAFF.

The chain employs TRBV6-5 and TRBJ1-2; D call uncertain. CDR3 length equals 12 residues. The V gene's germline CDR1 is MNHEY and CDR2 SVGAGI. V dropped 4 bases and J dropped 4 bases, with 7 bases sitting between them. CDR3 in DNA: TGTGCCAGCAGTTCTGAGACCTATGGCTACACCTTC. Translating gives CASSSETYGYTF.

Here the CDR3 DNA reads TGTGCCAGCAGCCCGCTATCTTCGGCAGAAAAGCAAAACTATGGCTACACCTTC. Residues: CASSPLSSAEKQNYGYTF. The chain is built from TRBV7-6 and TRBJ1-2; the D is unclear. Per the germline V gene, CDR1 is SGHVS and CDR2 is FNYEAQ. The CDR3 length is 18 residues. V dropped 5 bases and J dropped 2 bases, with 24 bases sitting between them.

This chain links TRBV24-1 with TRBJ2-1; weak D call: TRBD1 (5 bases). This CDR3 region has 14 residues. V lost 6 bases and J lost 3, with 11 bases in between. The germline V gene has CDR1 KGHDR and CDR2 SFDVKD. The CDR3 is CATSSKGDYNEQFF. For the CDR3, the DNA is TGTGCCACCAGTTCCAAAGGGGACTACAATGAGCAGTTCTTC.

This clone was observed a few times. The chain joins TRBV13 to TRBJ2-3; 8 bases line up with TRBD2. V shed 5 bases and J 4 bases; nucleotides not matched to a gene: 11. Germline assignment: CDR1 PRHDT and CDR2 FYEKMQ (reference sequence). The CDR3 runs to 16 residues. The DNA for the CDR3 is TGTGCCAGCAGCACGGGAAGCGGGGGTCGGGCAGATACGCAGTATTTT. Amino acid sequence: CASSTGSGGRADTQYF.

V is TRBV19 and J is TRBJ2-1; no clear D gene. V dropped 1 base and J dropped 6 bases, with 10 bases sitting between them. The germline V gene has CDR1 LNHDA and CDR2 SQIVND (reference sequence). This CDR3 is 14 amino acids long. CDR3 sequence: CASSIVLSSNEQFF. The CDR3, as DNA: TGTGCCAGTAGTATAGTCCTCTCTAGCAATGAGCAGTTCTTC.

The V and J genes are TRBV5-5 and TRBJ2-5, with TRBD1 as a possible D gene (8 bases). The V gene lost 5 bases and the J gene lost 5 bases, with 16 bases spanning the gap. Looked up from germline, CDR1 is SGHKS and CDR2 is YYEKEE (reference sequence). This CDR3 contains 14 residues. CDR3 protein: CASRPDREGETQYF. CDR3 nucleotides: TGTGCCAGCAGACCGGACAGGGAGGGGGAGACCCAGTACTTC.

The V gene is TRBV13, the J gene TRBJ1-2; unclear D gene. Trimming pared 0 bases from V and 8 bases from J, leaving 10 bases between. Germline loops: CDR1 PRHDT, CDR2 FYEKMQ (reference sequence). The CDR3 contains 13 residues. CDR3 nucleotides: TGTGCCAGCAGCTTAGGGACTTCGCAAGGCTACACCTTC. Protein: CASSLGTSQGYTF.

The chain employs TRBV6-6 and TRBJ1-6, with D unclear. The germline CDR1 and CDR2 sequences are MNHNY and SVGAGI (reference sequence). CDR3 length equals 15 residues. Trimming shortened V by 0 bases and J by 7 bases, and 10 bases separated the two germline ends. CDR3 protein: CASSYSTPGNSPLHF. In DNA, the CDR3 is TGTGCCAGCAGTTACTCGACACCGGGGAATTCACCCCTCCACTTT.

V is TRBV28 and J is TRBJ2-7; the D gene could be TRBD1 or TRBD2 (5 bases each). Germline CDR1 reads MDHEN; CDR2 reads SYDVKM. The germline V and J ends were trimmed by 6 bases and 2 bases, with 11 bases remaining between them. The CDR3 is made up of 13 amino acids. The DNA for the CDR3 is TGTGCCAGCAGCCGGGGACCAACCTACGAGCAGTACGTC. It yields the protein CASSRGPTYEQYV.

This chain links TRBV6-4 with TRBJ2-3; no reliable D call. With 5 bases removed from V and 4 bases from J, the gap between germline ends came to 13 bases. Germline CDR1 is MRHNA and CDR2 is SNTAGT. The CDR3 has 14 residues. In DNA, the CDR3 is TGTGCCAGCAGTAGGGAAGAAACCGCAGATACGCAGTATTTT. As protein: CASSREETADTQYF.

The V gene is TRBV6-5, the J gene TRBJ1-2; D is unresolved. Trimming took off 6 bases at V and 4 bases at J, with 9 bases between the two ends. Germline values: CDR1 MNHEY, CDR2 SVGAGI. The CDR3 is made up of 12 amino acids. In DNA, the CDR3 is TGTGCCAGCAGAGCAGACCTCTATGGCTACACCTTC. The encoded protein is CASRADLYGYTF.